The clone carrying this T cell receptor beta chain was seen a handful of times. The target antigen is unknown. The entry originates in a study of cytomegalovirus exposure and HLA in healthy donors. Study summary: From HLA-typed donors, an early data release held tens of millions of unique TCRs.

Germline V gives CDR1 MNHEY, CDR2 SMNVEV (reference sequence). Trimming shortened V by 6 bases and J by 5 bases, and 10 bases separated the two germline ends. The CDR3 contains 13 residues. PCR involved 60 Vbeta and 13 Jbeta primers. Measured with immunoSEQ multiplex PCR; TCRdb has only the in-frame clones, and not every one. The sample carries about 98,000 clones, about two thirds recorded once. General observations from the study: The classifier reportedly diagnosed cytomegalovirus status with high specificity and sensitivity.

The chain employs TRBV27 and TRBJ1-4; D gene ambiguous. The sample was PBMCs. The clonotype was recovered from a female donor in good health and CMV-seronegative. CDR3 residues: CASSNRQNEKLFF. The CDR3 DNA is TGTGCCAGCAGCAACCGACAAAATGAAAAACTGTTTTTT.